The T cell receptor beta chain described here comes from a study of CXCR3-negative and CXCR3-positive naive CD8 T cells. Germline V gives CDR1 SGHNT, CDR2 YENEEA. CDR3 length: 16 amino acids. The TRB cDNA libraries were prepared by 5' RACE with UMI labels. TCRdb derives one entry per CDR3 protein from the 5' RACE reads, leaving out DNA. The sample table includes about 82,000 distinct CDR3 sequences. The TCR comes from a human donor in good health. Some clones in this sample may be carry-over from other donors' samples. This rearrangement joins TRBV11-3 to TRBJ2-1; the TCRdb D gene call, TRBD1, has no DNA to confirm it. The material sequenced was naive CXCR3- CD8+ T cells from blood. Subset defined: CD45RO-CCR7+CD27+CD95- naive CD8+ T cells lacking CXCR3 (TNR3-). The CDR3 loop reads CASSLDRGVGYNEQFF.